This T cell receptor (beta chain) was captured in a study of cytomegalovirus exposure and HLA in healthy donors. General study findings and limits: In an earlier analysis, about 87% or about 30%: the productive usage of most TCR beta V segments. For presence/absence analyses, sequencing depth was assumed to be roughly uniform across donors.

About this clone itself: The antigen is unknown.

Vbeta (60) and Jbeta (13) primers were used in the PCR. Study processing details: Later, tens of millions of unique TCR beta chains were counted in an analysis, and roughly 11 million of them were shared. Assay used: immunoSEQ multiplex PCR; TCRdb lists only in-frame clones, some missing. V and J calls and clone size come straight from that table; D and trimming were deduced from the DNA. The sample has roughly 140,000 clones; about 73% are singletons. Every donor was a healthy person donating bone marrow. The V end was cut by 4 bases, the J end by 5 bases, with 5 bases between. The germline gives CDR1 SGHTA, CDR2 FQGNSA. CDR3 length: 11 residues.

This receptor was taken from a man between 40 and 49 years old in good health and CMV-seropositive. The rearrangement links TRBV7-2 to TRBJ1-2, with D unresolved. Sequenced: PBMCs. The CDR3, as DNA: TGTGCCAGCAGCTCCTTATATGGCTACACCTTC. This gives the protein CASSSLYGYTF.